These T cell receptor beta chains were read from a single sample in a study of glioma-infiltrating T cells. Each CDR3 protein gets one entry after TCRdb re-called the multiplex PCR reads with MiXCR. This table holds about 93,000 distinct CDR3 sequences, approximately 42% found once. The sequenced sample was glioma tissue, nonneoplastic brain tissue, or PBMCs (not recorded which). The origin of the receptors is a human donor with low-grade glioma or glioblastoma, undergoing nonglioma brain surgery, or in good health (not recorded which). Each CDR3 is given with its conserved first and last residue. The order of the fields is V gene, J gene, D gene, clone size, CDR3 protein, CDR3 DNA. The D gene is left open where the match is weak. Clone sizes are given selectively: once, few, many, or a class where the clone is expanded.

V gene: TRBV28; J gene: TRBJ2-5; D gene: TRBD2; clone size: many; CDR3 protein: CASSFPRLAGETQYF; CDR3 DNA: TGTGCCAGCAGTTTTCCCAGACTAGCGGGAGAGACCCAGTACTTC
V gene: TRBV19; J gene: TRBJ1-2; D gene: -; clone size: many; CDR3 protein: CASSEMGRNYGYTF; CDR3 DNA: TGTGCCAGTTCGGAGATGGGGAGAAACTATGGCTACACCTTC
V gene: TRBV6-1; J gene: TRBJ1-1; D gene: -; clone size: many; CDR3 protein: CASSDWGAMNTEAFF; CDR3 DNA: TGTGCCAGCAGTGACTGGGGGGCCATGAACACTGAAGCTTTCTTT
V gene: TRBV10-2; J gene: TRBJ2-2; D gene: -; clone size: many; CDR3 protein: CASSVISTHTGELFF; CDR3 DNA: TGCGCCAGCAGTGTTATCTCAACACACACCGGGGAGCTGTTTTTT
V gene: TRBV29-1; J gene: TRBJ2-1; D gene: -; clone size: once; CDR3 protein: CSVGRATRRVDEQFF; CDR3 DNA: TGCAGCGTTGGAAGGGCCACTAGGAGGGTCGATGAGCAGTTCTTC
V gene: TRBV11-2; J gene: TRBJ2-3; D gene: -; clone size: many; CDR3 protein: CASSLPATDTQYF; CDR3 DNA: TGTGCCAGCAGCTTACCGGCGACAGATACGCAGTATTTT
V gene: TRBV20-1; J gene: TRBJ2-5; D gene: -; clone size: many; CDR3 protein: CSASRTAPRETQYF; CDR3 DNA: TGCAGTGCTAGTAGGACAGCCCCGAGGGAGACCCAGTACTTC
V gene: TRBV6-9; J gene: TRBJ2-1; D gene: -; clone size: -; CDR3 protein: CASSSNSYEQFF; CDR3 DNA: TGTGCCAGCAGTTCTAACTCATACGAGCAGTTCTTC
V gene: TRBV5-1; J gene: TRBJ2-7; D gene: TRBD1; clone size: few; CDR3 protein: CASSTTGTGLSLQYF; CDR3 DNA: TGCGCCAGCAGCACGACCGGGACAGGGCTCTCTTTGCAGTACTTC
V gene: TRBV29-1; J gene: TRBJ2-7; D gene: -; clone size: -; CDR3 protein: CSVPQEGVWTYEQYF; CDR3 DNA: TGCAGCGTTCCCCAGGAGGGGGTTTGGACCTACGAGCAGTACTTC
V gene: TRBV20-1; J gene: TRBJ2-7; D gene: TRBD2; clone size: many; CDR3 protein: CSASGRQSYEQYF; CDR3 DNA: TGCAGTGCTAGCGGGAGGCAATCCTACGAGCAGTACTTC
V gene: TRBV3-1; J gene: TRBJ2-7; D gene: -; clone size: -; CDR3 protein: CASKYTDERYF; CDR3 DNA: TGTGCCAGCAAGTACACGGACGAGCGGTACTTC
V gene: TRBV2; J gene: TRBJ2-1; D gene: -; clone size: many; CDR3 protein: CASSELLGGPEQFF; CDR3 DNA: TGTGCCAGCAGTGAACTATTGGGTGGACCTGAGCAGTTCTTC
V gene: TRBV4-3; J gene: TRBJ2-1; D gene: TRBD2; clone size: many; CDR3 protein: CASSRETSGREQFF; CDR3 DNA: TGCGCCAGCAGCCGAGAAACCAGCGGGAGAGAGCAGTTCTTC
V gene: TRBV7-2; J gene: TRBJ2-7; D gene: TRBD2; clone size: -; CDR3 protein: CASSLTWEGLYEQYF; CDR3 DNA: TGTGCCAGCAGCTTAACGTGGGAGGGCCTGTACGAGCAGTACTTC
V gene: TRBV20-1; J gene: TRBJ1-1; D gene: -; clone size: many; CDR3 protein: CSAVPGHKNTEAFF; CDR3 DNA: TGCAGTGCTGTTCCGGGACACAAGAACACTGAAGCTTTCTTT
V gene: TRBV7-2; J gene: TRBJ1-4; D gene: -; clone size: many; CDR3 protein: CASSPHEKLFF; CDR3 DNA: TGTGCCAGCAGCCCCCATGAAAAACTGTTTTTT
V gene: TRBV11-1; J gene: TRBJ2-5; D gene: -; clone size: many; CDR3 protein: CASSRQVNQETQYF; CDR3 DNA: TGTGCCAGCAGCCGCCAGGTGAACCAAGAGACCCAGTACTTC
V gene: TRBV6-2/TRBV6-3; J gene: TRBJ2-7; D gene: -; clone size: many; CDR3 protein: CASSYSYYEQYF; CDR3 DNA: TGTGCCAGCAGTTACTCATACTACGAGCAGTACTTC
V gene: TRBV7-9; J gene: TRBJ2-7; D gene: -; clone size: -; CDR3 protein: CASSPLGGGNSYQQYF; CDR3 DNA: TGTGCCAGCAGCCCCCTCGGGGGTGGCAACTCCTACCAGCAGTACTTC
V gene: TRBV6-2/TRBV6-3; J gene: TRBJ2-2; D gene: -; clone size: -; CDR3 protein: CASSLGNTGELFF; CDR3 DNA: TGTGCCAGCAGTTTGGGGAACACCGGGGAGCTGTTTTTT
V gene: TRBV12-3/TRBV12-4; J gene: TRBJ2-1; D gene: -; clone size: many; CDR3 protein: CASSPQGGYNEQFF; CDR3 DNA: TGTGCCAGCAGTCCTCAAGGGGGGTACAATGAGCAGTTCTTC